This passage covers 11 T cell receptor beta chains from one sample sequenced in a study of response to subunit inactivated influenza vaccine. One entry per CDR3 protein, called by TCRdb with MiXCR from the RT-PCR reads. The sample includes about 480,000 distinct CDR3 sequences, 11% of them seen just once. Sequenced material: PBMCs from blood, taken more than 35 days after vaccination. These receptors originate from a man over 45 who received an inactivated influenza vaccine.

This clonotype has just a few counts. The chain links TRBV12-3 or TRBV12-4 to TRBJ2-1; TRBD2 agrees at 7 bases. The CDR3 has 15 amino acids. The J segment lost 3 bases and the V segment lost 4 bases, leaving 6 bases of the junction unmatched. The CDR3 DNA reads TGTGCCAGCAGTTCCGGGGGGTTCCACTACAATGAGCAGTTCTTC. Translating it yields CASSSGGFHYNEQFF.

This clonotype turned up a few times. V and J are TRBV10-3 and TRBJ2-7; perhaps TRBD1 as D (5 bases). The V gene's germline CDR1 is ENHRY and CDR2 SYGVKD. The CDR3 runs to 15 residues. Trimming took off 3 bases at V and 6 bases at J, with 18 bases between the two ends. The CDR3 here is CAISEGVRAGSEQYF. The CDR3 region has the DNA TGTGCCATCAGTGAAGGGGTCAGGGCCGGGTCCGAGCAGTACTTC.

The table lists this clonotype with a few counts. The chain employs TRBV6-5 and TRBJ1-2; 11 bases line up with TRBD1. Germline V gene lookup returns CDR1 MNHEY and CDR2 SVGAGI. The CDR3 consists of 12 residues. J was trimmed by 8 bases and V by 7 bases; bases with no gene match: 3. The CDR3 DNA reads TGTGCCAGCACCGGGACAGGGGGAGGCTACACCTTC. Translating gives CASTGTGGGYTF.

The chain has TRBV12-3 or TRBV12-4 and TRBJ2-1, with D tentatively TRBD1 (6 bases). Trimming stripped 5 bases from V and 0 bases from J, with 11 bases between. The CDR3 runs 15 residues. The CDR3 DNA follows: TGTGCCAGCAGTATAGACAGGAGCTCCTACAATGAGCAGTTCTTC. Encoded protein: CASSIDRSSYNEQFF.

J is TRBJ2-5 and V is TRBV6-2 or TRBV6-3; 11 bases fit TRBD1. Germline CDR1 is MNHEY and CDR2 is SVGEGT. The CDR3 totals 17 residues. The ends lost 2 bases at V and 3 bases at J; junction bases unmatched: 8. CDR3 region: CASSYTPGQGDEETQYF. CDR3 nucleotide sequence: TGTGCCAGCAGTTACACTCCGGGACAGGGGGACGAAGAGACCCAGTACTTC.

This clonotype has just a few counts. V and J are TRBV4-3 and TRBJ1-3; unclear D gene. Trimming left V 0 bases short and J 1 base short, with 4 bases between. CDR1 LGHNA and CDR2 YSLEER come from the germline V gene. This CDR3 is 14 amino acids long. Here the CDR3 reads CASSQDRSGNTIYF. CDR3 sequence (DNA): TGCGCCAGCAGCCAAGATCGGTCTGGAAACACCATATATTTT.

This clonotype has a count of ten or more. The rearrangement links TRBV7-6 to TRBJ2-1, with 11 bases fitting TRBD2. The V and J ends lost 4 bases and 7 bases, in that order; junction bases with no gene match: 9. CDR3 length equals 16 residues. Germline V gives CDR1 SGHVS, CDR2 FNYEAQ. CDR3 sequence: CASSSDSGRATNEQFF. CDR3 DNA: TGTGCCAGCAGCTCAGATAGCGGGAGGGCCACGAATGAGCAGTTCTTC.

Only a few counts were recorded for this clonotype. CDR3 amino acids: CASSQQGTHYEQYF. CDR3 in DNA: TGTGCCAGCAGTCAACAGGGGACCCACTACGAGCAGTACTTC. The chain links TRBV6-1 to TRBJ2-7; 7 positions match TRBD1. V gave up 5 bases and J gave up 3 bases; unmatched junction bases: 7. This CDR3 comprises 14 residues. Germline V gives CDR1 MNHNS, CDR2 SASEGT.

In this sample, this clonotype turned up a few times. The chain has TRBV6-5 and TRBJ2-3; 8 bases align to TRBD1. Trimming removed 0 bases from V and 7 bases from J; junction bases left unmatched: 9. Germline CDR1 and CDR2: MNHEY and SVGAGI. CDR3 length: 16 amino acids. CDR3 amino acids: CASSYSRQGAMYTQYF. CDR3 DNA: TGTGCCAGCAGTTACTCGAGGCAGGGGGCCATGTATACGCAGTATTTT.

A few counts support this clonotype. This rearrangement joins TRBV5-1 to TRBJ2-1; D possibly corresponds to TRBD1 (6 bases). The CDR3 totals 14 residues. Per germline, CDR1 SGHRS and CDR2 YFSETQ. Trimming removed 6 bases from V and 2 bases from J, with 12 bases in between. In DNA, the CDR3 is TGCGCCAGCATGGGGCAGGGGACCTACAATGAGCAGTTCTTC. Encoded protein: CASMGQGTYNEQFF.

The J gene is TRBJ2-3, the V gene TRBV4-3; TRBD2 matches 7 bases. Germline CDR1 is LGHNA and CDR2 is YSLEER. The length of the CDR3 is 17 residues. Germline trimming cut 1 base from V and 4 bases from J; bases unmatched to any gene: 11. CDR3 region: CASSQVGLAAGADTQYF. CDR3 DNA sequence: TGCGCCAGCAGCCAAGTCGGTCTAGCGGCCGGGGCAGATACGCAGTATTTT.